This T cell receptor beta chain originates from a study of T cell responses to AZD1222 COVID-19 vaccine. Study as a whole: Analyses pooled second doses at about 4 or about 12 weeks.

This clone was found a few times. The antigen is unknown. This table comes from immunoSEQ multiplex PCR, and its TCRdb copy is limited to in-frame clones, with some not included. The sample records 95,000 to 150,000 clones, about 90% being singletons. Study findings and constraints: Donors were largely white British and mainly female; clonal diversity was possibly underestimated.

CDR3 size: 16 residues. The V end was cut by 4 bases, the J end by 0 bases, with 15 bases between. CDR1 is LGHNA, CDR2 YSLEER, per germline. This specimen consisted of peripheral blood, obtained on day 0 of AZD1222 vaccination. The TCR comes from an adult in good health. V gene TRBV4-3 combines with J gene TRBJ1-2; D might be TRBD1 (5 bases). The CDR3 loop is CASSPERGLPNYGYTF. As DNA, the CDR3 is TGCGCCAGCAGCCCGGAGAGGGGACTACCTAACTATGGCTACACCTTC.